This TCR beta chain was found in a study of T cells after yellow fever vaccination. At the level of the study: SMART-Seq v4 Ultra Low Input handled preparation of low-cell-number fractions.

This clonotype was seen more than once but under ten times. Its antigen is still unknown. Notes on the study in general: Any FACS-sorted repertoire could hold abundant clonotypes that contaminate it from the bulk population. Clonotypes shared by both compartments, CD4 and CD8, made up a small share.

Each CDR3 protein is one row after TCRdb ran MiXCR on the 5' RACE reads. In the table there are about 630,000 distinct CDR3 sequences, roughly an eighth of which are singletons. Looked up from germline, CDR1 is SGHVS and CDR2 is FNYEAQ. The CDR3 spans 13 residues. Trimming took 5 bases from V and 6 from J, leaving 13 bases between them. Here the sequenced sample was PBMCs, taken on the day of the yellow fever booster vaccination. This chain links TRBV7-6 with TRBJ1-1; D perhaps matches TRBD1 (5 bases). The sequence derives from a man under 40 who received the YFV17D yellow fever vaccine. This CDR3 reads CASSAQGRAEAFF. CDR3 in DNA: TGTGCCAGCAGCGCGCAGGGCCGCGCTGAAGCTTTCTTT.